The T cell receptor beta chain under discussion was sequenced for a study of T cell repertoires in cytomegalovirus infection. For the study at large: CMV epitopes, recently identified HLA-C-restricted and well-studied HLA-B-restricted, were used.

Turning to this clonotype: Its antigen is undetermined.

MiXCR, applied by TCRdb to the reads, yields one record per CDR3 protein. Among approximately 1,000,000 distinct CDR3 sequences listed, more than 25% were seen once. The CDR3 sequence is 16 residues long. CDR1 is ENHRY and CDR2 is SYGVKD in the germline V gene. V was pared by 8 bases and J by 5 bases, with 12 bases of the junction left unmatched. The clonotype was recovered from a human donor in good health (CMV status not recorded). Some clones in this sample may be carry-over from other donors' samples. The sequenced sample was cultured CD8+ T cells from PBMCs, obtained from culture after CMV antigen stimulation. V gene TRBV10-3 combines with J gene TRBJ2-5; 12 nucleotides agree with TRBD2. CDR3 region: CAIRKPPSGGEETQYF. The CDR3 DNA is TGTGCCATCCGTAAGCCCCCTAGCGGGGGGGAGGAGACCCAGTACTTC.